This T cell receptor beta chain was obtained from a study of control samples from healthy donors and cancer patients. CDR1 is MNHEY, CDR2 SMNVEV, per germline (reference sequence). Trimming took 4 bases from V and 3 from J, leaving 8 bases between them. The CDR3 runs 13 residues. Sequencing was performed with immunoSEQ multiplex PCR; in TCRdb, only in-frame clones are kept and a portion is missing. In the table there are 130,000 or so clones, more than 80% of which are singletons. V gene TRBV27 combines with J gene TRBJ2-3; D uncertain. The sequence was obtained from a man aged 18 to 35 in good health. The sequencing sample was made of blood. CDR3 loop: CASSWGKTDTQYF. DNA of the CDR3: TGTGCCAGCAGTTGGGGAAAGACAGATACGCAGTATTTT.